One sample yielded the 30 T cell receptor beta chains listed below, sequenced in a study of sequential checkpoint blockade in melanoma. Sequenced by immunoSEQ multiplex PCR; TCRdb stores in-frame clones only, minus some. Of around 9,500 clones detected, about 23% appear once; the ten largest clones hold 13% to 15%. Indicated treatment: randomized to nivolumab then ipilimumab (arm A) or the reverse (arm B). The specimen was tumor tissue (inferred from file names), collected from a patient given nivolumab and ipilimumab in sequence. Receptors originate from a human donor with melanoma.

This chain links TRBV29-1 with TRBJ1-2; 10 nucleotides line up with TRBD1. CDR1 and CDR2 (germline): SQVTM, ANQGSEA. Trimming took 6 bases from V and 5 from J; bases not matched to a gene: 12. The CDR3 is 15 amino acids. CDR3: CSVERQGASVYGYTF. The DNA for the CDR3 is TGCAGCGTAGAGAGACAGGGGGCGTCTGTTTATGGCTACACCTTC.

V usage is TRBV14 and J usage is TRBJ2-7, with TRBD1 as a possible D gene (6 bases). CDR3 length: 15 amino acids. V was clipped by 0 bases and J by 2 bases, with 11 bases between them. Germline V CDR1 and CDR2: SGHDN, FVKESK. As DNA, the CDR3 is TGTGCCAGCAGCCAAGACAGGGGCCCTACCTACGAGCAGTACTTC. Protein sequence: CASSQDRGPTYEQYF.

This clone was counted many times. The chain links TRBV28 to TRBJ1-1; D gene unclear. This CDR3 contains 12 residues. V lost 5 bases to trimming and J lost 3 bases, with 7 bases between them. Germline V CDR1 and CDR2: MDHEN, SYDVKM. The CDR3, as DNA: TGTGCCAGCAGTATCGGGGACACTGAAGCTTTCTTT. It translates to CASSIGDTEAFF.

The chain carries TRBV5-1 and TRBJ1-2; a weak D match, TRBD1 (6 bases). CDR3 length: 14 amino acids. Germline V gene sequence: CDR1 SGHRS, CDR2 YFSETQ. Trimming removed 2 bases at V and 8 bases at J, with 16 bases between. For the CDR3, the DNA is TGCGCCAGCAGCTTTAGGACAGTTACGAGGGGCTACACCTTC. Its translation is CASSFRTVTRGYTF.

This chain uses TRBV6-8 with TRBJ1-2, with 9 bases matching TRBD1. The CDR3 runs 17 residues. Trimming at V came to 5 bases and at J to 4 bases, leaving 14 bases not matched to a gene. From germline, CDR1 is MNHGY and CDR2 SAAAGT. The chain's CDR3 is CASSQQGALGRSYGYTF. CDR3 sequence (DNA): TGTGCCAGCAGTCAACAGGGGGCGCTTGGACGCTCCTATGGCTACACCTTC.

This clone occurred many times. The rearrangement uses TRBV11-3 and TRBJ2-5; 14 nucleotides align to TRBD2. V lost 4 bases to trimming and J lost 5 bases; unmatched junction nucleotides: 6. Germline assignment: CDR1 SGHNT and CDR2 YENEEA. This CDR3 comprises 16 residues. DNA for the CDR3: TGTGCCAGCAGCTCATGGACTAGCGGGGGGTTGGAGACCCAGTACTTC. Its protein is CASSSWTSGGLETQYF.

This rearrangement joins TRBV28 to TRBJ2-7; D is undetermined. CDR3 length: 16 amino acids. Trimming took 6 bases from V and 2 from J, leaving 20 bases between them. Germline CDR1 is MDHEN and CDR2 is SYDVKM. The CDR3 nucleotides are TGTGCCAGCAGCCCCCAACAAAGGTCTTTAGCCTACGAGCAGTACGTC. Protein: CASSPQQRSLAYEQYV.

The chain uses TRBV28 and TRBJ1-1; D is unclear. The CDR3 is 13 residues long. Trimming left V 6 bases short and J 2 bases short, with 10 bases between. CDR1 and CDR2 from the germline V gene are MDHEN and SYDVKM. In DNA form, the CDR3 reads TGTGCCAGCAGGGGATTCACTAACACTGAAGCTTTCTTT. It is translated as CASRGFTNTEAFF.

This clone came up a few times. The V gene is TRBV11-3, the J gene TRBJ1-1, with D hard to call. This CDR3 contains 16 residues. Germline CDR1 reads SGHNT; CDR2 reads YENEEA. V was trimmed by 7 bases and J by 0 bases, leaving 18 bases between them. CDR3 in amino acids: CASIRKPGPMNTEAFF. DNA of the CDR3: TGTGCCAGCATCCGGAAACCCGGTCCTATGAACACTGAAGCTTTCTTT.

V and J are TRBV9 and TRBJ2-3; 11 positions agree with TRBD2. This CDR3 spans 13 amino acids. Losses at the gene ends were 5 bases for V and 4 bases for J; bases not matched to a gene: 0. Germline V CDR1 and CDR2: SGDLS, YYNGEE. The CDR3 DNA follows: TGTGCCAGCAGTAGCGGGGGGGCAGATACGCAGTATTTT. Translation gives CASSSGGADTQYF.

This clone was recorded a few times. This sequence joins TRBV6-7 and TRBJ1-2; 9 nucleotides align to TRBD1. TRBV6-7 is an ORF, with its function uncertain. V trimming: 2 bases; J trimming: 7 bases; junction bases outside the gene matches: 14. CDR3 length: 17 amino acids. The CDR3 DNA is TGTGCCAGCAGTTACAATAGCCCCCGAGGGACAGGGTCTGGCTACACCTTC. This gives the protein CASSYNSPRGTGSGYTF.

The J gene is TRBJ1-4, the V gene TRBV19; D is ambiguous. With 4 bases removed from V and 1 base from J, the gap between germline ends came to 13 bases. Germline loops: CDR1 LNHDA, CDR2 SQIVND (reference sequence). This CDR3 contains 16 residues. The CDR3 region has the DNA TGTGCCAGTAGTAGGAGAGGCTCTCTAACTAATGAAAAACTGTTTTTT. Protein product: CASSRRGSLTNEKLFF.

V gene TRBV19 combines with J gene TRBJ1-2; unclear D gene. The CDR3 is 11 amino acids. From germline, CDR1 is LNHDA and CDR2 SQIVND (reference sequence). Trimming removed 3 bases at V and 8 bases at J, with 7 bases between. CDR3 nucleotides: TGTGCCAGTAGTATCAACTGGGGCTACACCTTC. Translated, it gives CASSINWGYTF.

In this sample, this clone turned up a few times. The CDR3 here is CASSVDREDLNTEAFF. CDR3 sequence (DNA): TGTGCCAGCAGTGTCGACAGGGAGGATTTGAACACTGAAGCTTTCTTT. The chain recombines TRBV6-8 with TRBJ1-1; the match to TRBD1 covers 7 bases. Germline V gene sequence: CDR1 MNHGY, CDR2 SAAAGT. The V gene end was trimmed by 5 bases and the J gene end by 0 bases; junction bases not matched to a gene: 9. The CDR3 contains 16 residues.

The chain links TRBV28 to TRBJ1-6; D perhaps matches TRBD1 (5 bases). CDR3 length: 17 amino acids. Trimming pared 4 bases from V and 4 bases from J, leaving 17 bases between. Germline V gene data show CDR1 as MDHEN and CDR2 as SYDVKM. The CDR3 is CASSSNWAGFYNSPLHF. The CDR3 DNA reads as TGTGCCAGCAGTTCGAATTGGGCAGGGTTTTATAATTCACCCCTCCACTTT.

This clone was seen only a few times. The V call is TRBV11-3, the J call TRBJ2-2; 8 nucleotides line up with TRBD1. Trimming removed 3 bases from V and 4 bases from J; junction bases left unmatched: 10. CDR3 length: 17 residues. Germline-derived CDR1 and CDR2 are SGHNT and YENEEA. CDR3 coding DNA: TGTGCCAGCAGCTTGGGTCAGGGGGCGCCGGGCACCGGGGAGCTGTTTTTT. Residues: CASSLGQGAPGTGELFF.

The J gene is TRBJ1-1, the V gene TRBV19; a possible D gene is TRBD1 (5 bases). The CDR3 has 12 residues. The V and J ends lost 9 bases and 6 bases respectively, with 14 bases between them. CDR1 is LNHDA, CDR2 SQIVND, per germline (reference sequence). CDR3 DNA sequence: TGTGCCAGCAAGAACAGGCTCGCTGAAGCTTTCTTT. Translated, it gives CASKNRLAEAFF.

The CDR3 DNA follows: TGTGCCGCCGACGGGAGCTCCTACAATGAGCAGTTCTTC. Its translation: CAADGSSYNEQFF. The chain links TRBV28 to TRBJ2-1; D is perhaps TRBD2 (6 bases). V was shortened by 11 bases and J by 0 bases, with 11 bases between the two germline ends. In germline, CDR1 is MDHEN, CDR2 SYDVKM. This CDR3 is 13 amino acids long.

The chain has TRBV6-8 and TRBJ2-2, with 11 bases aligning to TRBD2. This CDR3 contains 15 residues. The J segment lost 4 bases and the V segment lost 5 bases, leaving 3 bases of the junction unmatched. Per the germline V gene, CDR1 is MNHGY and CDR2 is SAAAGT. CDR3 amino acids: CASSGTSGATGELFF. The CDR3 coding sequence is TGTGCCAGCAGTGGGACTAGCGGAGCCACCGGGGAGCTGTTTTTT.

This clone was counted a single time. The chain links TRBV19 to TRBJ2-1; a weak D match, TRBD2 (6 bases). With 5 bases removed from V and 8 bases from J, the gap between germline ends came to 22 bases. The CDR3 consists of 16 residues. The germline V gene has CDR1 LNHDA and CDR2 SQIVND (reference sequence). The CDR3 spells CASSFFRAGGTDEQFF. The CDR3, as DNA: TGTGCCAGTAGTTTTTTCAGGGCCGGGGGTACCGATGAGCAGTTCTTC.

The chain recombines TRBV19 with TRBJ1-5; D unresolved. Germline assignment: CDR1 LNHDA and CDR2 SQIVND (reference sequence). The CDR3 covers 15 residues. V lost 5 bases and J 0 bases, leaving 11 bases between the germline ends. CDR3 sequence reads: CASSWSAYSNQPQHF. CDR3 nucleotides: TGTGCCAGTAGTTGGTCAGCCTATAGCAATCAGCCCCAGCATTTT. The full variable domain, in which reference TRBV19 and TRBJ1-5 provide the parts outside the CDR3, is DGGITQSPKYLFRKEGQNVTLSCEQNLNHDAMYWYRQDPGQGLRLIYYSQIVNDFQKGDIAEGYSVSREKKESFPLTVTSAQKNPTAFYLCASSWSAYSNQPQHFGDGTRLSIL.

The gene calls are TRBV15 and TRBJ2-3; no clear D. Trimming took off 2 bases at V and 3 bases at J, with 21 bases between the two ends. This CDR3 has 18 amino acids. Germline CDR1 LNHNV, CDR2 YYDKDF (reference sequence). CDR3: CATSRTRGGSAQTDTQYF. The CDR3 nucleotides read TGTGCCACCAGCAGAACACGTGGCGGATCTGCCCAGACAGATACGCAGTATTTT.

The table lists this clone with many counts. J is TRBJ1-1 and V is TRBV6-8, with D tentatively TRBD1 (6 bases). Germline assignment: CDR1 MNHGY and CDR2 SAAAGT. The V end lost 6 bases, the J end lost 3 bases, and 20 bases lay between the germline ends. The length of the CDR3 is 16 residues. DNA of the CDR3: TGTGCCAGCAGCTTCGATACCGGGACACTTTACACTGAAGCTTTCTTT. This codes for CASSFDTGTLYTEAFF.

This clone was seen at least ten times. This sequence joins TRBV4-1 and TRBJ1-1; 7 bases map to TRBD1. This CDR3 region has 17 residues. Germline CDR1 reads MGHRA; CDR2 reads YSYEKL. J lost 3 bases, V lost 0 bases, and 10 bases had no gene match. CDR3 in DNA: TGCGCCAGCAGCCAAGATCTTAGGGGGCTGGGTGACACTGAAGCTTTCTTT. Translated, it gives CASSQDLRGLGDTEAFF.

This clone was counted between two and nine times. DNA for the CDR3: TGTGCCAGCAGTGATCCAGGGGCTGGGGCCACCGGGGAGCTGTTTTTT. Translated, it gives CASSDPGAGATGELFF. This rearrangement joins TRBV9 to TRBJ2-2; TRBD1 is a possible D gene (6 bases). Germline CDR1 and CDR2: SGDLS and YYNGEE. Trimming pared 5 bases from V and 4 bases from J, leaving 18 bases between. This CDR3 is 16 amino acids long.

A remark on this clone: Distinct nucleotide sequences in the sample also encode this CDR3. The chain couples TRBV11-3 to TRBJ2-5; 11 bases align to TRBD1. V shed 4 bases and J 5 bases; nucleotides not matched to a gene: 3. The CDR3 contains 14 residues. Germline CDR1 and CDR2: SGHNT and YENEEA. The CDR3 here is CASSSDRGHETQYF. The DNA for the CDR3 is TGTGCCAGCAGCTCGGACAGGGGGCACGAGACCCAGTACTTC.

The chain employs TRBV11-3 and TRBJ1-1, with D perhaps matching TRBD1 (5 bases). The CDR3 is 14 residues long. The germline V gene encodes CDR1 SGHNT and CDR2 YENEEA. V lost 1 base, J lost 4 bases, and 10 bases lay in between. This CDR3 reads CASSLGPGSTEAFF. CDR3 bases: TGTGCCAGCAGCTTAGGCCCAGGGTCCACTGAAGCTTTCTTT.

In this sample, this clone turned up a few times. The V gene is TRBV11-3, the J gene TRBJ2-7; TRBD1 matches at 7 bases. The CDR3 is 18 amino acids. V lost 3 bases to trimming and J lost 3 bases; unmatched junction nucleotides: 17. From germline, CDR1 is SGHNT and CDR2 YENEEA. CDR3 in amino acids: CASSLGRVTGEGDYEQYF. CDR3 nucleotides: TGTGCCAGCAGCTTGGGTAGGGTAACAGGGGAAGGGGACTACGAGCAGTACTTC.

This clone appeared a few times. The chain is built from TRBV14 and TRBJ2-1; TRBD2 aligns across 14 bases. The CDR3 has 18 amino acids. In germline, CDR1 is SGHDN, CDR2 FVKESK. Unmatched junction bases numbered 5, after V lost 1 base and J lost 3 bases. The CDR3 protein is CASSQGLAGGLYYNEQFF. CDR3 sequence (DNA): TGTGCCAGCAGCCAAGGACTAGCGGGGGGGCTGTACTACAATGAGCAGTTCTTC.

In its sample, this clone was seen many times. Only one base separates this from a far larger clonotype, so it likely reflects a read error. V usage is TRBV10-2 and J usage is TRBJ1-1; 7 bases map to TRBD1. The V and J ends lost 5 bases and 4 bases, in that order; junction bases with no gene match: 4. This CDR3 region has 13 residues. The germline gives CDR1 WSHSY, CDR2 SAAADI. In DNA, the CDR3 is TGCGCCAGCAGTTACTCAGGGGGCACTGAAGCTTTCTTT. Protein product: CASSYSGGTEAFF.